Here is one TCR beta chain with its context. This clone is a singleton in its sample. No antigen is known for it. No base quality information exists; no much larger clone differs at one position. The library came from the immunoSEQ multiplex PCR assay. In its TCRdb copy, this immuneACCESS table keeps in-frame sequences only and misses some clones. Where compared with another copy, unresolved V genes explain less than half of these, and the others have no known cause. The sample table records hundreds of thousands of clones; roughly 90% of these occur just once. The top ten hold approximately 0.01% of the sample. This specimen comes from a study of shared T cell receptors in the human thymus (dated by TCRdb to the early 2020s). In the study overall: The study examined how self-reactive, shared T-cell receptor alpha chains are generated in the human thymus.

From the cysteine through the phenylalanine, the CDR3 covers 20 amino acids. Only the CDR3 DNA is retained, 60 bases long and in frame from the first base. According to the germline V gene, CDR1 reads LGHNA and CDR2 reads YSLEER. Trimmed from V: 0 bases; trimmed from J: 2 bases; junction bases lacking a gene match: 16. This same sample was also taken into another study, of human thymus T cells. As the second paper documents: Donors were immunologically healthy infants undergoing open corrective cardiac surgery for congenital heart defects in Finland. The thymus tissue came from surgical resects taken out during corrective cardiac surgery. Both the thymic and the peripheral blood repertoires appeared to show biased V and J gene segment usage. The related research reported highly overlapping thymic TCR repertoires among unrelated individuals. The study used fewer than ten infant thymus samples plus four related peripheral blood samples to characterize TCR alpha and beta repertoires. Donor ages ranging from roughly 6 to 244 days were recorded, and six or seven male and a couple of female infants were included in the cohort. Thymocytes were freed from the tissue by mechanical means and kept at -70 degrees C as pellets of 10-30 million cells. A QIAsymphony instrument was used to extract genomic DNA from the frozen cell pellets. TCRB and TCRAD loci were amplified from a standardized quantity of quality-controlled genomic DNA using the immunoSEQ multiplex PCR assay. The amplicons spanned the V(D)J region and were long enough to cover the CDR3 and allow V and J genes to be identified. The amplicons were sequenced on an Illumina platform via the commercial immunoSEQ service. Corrections for primer bias and sequencing errors followed previously described methods, while TCRAD and TCRB definitions were based on the IMGT database. immunoSEQ Analyzer 3.0 and VDJTools were used for repertoire analysis, which covered basic statistics, V/J segment usage, diversity estimates, rarefaction and pairwise overlap. Chao1, ChaoE, Efron-Thisted, Shannon and inverse Simpson indices were used to estimate diversity, which was also estimated on datasets down-sampled to the smallest sample. Repertoire overlap used strict matching of CDR3 nucleotide sequence, V gene and J gene, with Jaccard-based multidimensional scaling clustering. Thymus samples yielded on average about 810,000 unique TCRB clonotypes, compared with roughly 76,000 from blood samples.

The sequence is built from TRBV4-3 and TRBJ2-7; 10 junctional bases match TRBD2. The sequenced sample consisted of thymocytes. This sequence originates from a boy under two years old with a congenital heart defect. Donor details come from another sample of the same person, matched by shared clones. The CDR3 amino acid sequence is: CASSQDTGGLAGVGPYEQYF. In nucleotide form, the sequence is TGCGCCAGCAGCCAAGATACGGGTGGGCTAGCGGGAGTAGGACCCTACGAGCAGTACTTC.